Detailed here is one TCR beta chain. This record comes from a study of T cells in Graves' hyperthyroidism and ophthalmopathy. Turning to the study itself: Blood from the periphery was taken at initial diagnosis, before any treatment.

Template material for amplifying TCR beta CDR3 regions consisted of RNA transcripts. Carried out on the TCR CDR3, a first-round RT-PCR used the HTBI primer set. A single record per CDR3 protein comes from TCRdb applying MiXCR to the multiplex PCR reads. The sample has 340,000 or so distinct CDR3 sequences; 15% to 20% are singletons. In patients aged 18 to 65, hyperthyroidism was newly diagnosed, with duration under 2 months. The TCR sequence derives from a man under 40 with Graves' hyperthyroidism. Specimen: blood.

CDR3 coding DNA: TGCGCCAGCAGCTTGGTGGCGGGATCTAGCACAGATACGCAGTATTTT. Encoded protein: CASSLVAGSSTDTQYF. The rearrangement links TRBV5-1 to TRBJ2-3; the D gene is possibly TRBD2 (6 bases). Germline V gene lookup returns CDR1 SGHRS and CDR2 YFSETQ. The CDR3 sequence is 16 residues long. V lost 0 bases and J 0 bases, leaving 11 bases between the germline ends.